A selection of T cell receptor beta chains follows, all from one sample in a study of OX40 agonist ivuxolimab in advanced cancers. The protocol was immunoSEQ multiplex PCR, while the TCRdb copy is restricted to in-frame clones and leaves out a portion. The sample shows roughly 63,000 clones, under 85% of them seen only once. Specimen: CD4+ or CD8+ T cells sorted from blood, collected in a trial of the OX40 agonist ivuxolimab. Receptors originate from an adult with an advanced solid tumor such as melanoma, head and neck, liver or kidney cancer. Each CDR3 is given with its conserved first and last residue. A D gene is named only where the DNA matches it firmly. Rows give clone size only sometimes, using once, few, many, or a class for an expanded clone.

>TRBJ1-1|NA|TRBV16|NA
CASSPLQRSNTEAFF
TGTGCCAGCAGCCCATTACAGAGATCGAACACTGAAGCTTTCTTT
>TRBJ1-4|TRBD1|TRBV27|few
CASSSRGQGWEKLFF
TGTGCCAGCAGCTCCCGAGGACAGGGTTGGGAAAAACTGTTTTTT
>TRBJ1-3|NA|TRBV4-1|NA
CASSQDLLVGVWGTGNTIYF
TGCGCCAGCAGCCAAGATCTCTTAGTAGGGGTCTGGGGGACTGGAAACACCATATATTTT
>TRBJ1-1|NA|TRBV19|once
CASSISGTELNTEAFF
TGTGCCAGTAGTATCTCTGGGACTGAGTTGAACACTGAAGCTTTCTTT
>TRBJ1-4|TRBD1|TRBV4-2|once
CASSQGQGPEILEKLFF
TGTGCCAGCAGCCAAGGACAGGGTCCGGAGATTCTGGAGAAACTGTTTTTT
>TRBJ2-3|TRBD1|TRBV19|NA
CASRVGTGQGHTDTQYF
TGTGCCAGTAGAGTGGGTACGGGACAGGGGCACACAGATACGCAGTATTTT
>TRBJ1-2|TRBD1|TRBV7-9|NA
CASSLVSGTGNTF
TGTGCCAGCAGCTTAGTGTCCGGGACAGGCAACACCTTC
>TRBJ1-1|NA|TRBV6-1|NA
CASSEGYHTEAFF
TGTGCCAGCAGTGAAGGGTACCACACTGAAGCTTTCTTT
>TRBJ1-5|NA|TRBV2|NA
CASSGGAMGNQPQHF
TGTGCCAGCAGTGGGGGAGCCATGGGCAATCAGCCCCAGCATTTT
>TRBJ1-1|TRBD1|TRBV14|few
CASSQGITGGYFF
TGTGCCAGCAGCCAAGGGATAACAGGGGGTTATTTCTTT
>TRBJ2-1|TRBD2|TRBV7-7|NA
CASSLLATSYNEQFF
TGTGCTAGCAGCTTACTAGCGACCTCCTACAATGAGCAGTTCTTC
>TRBJ2-2|NA|TRBV5-4|NA
CASSLSLRGANTGELFF
TGTGCCAGCAGCTTGTCTTTGCGCGGGGCGAACACCGGGGAGCTGTTTTTT
>TRBJ2-7|NA|TRBV6-5|NA
CASSYLYNSREQYF
TGTGCCAGCAGTTACCTGTATAATAGTCGCGAGCAGTACTTC
>TRBJ2-3|TRBD1|TRBV5-1|once
CASSPGQRLPDTQYF
TGCGCCAGCAGCCCGGGACAGCGCCTCCCAGATACGCAGTATTTT
>TRBJ1-2|TRBD1|TRBV5-1|once
CASSLEGTELGYTF
TGCGCCAGCAGCTTGGAAGGGACAGAACTTGGCTACACCTTC
>TRBJ2-5|NA|TRBV5-1|NA
CASSPGRSVRQVETQYF
TGCGCCAGCAGCCCCGGCCGGAGCGTGAGACAGGTAGAGACCCAGTACTTC
>TRBJ1-5|NA|TRBV9|few
CASSVEGFQPQHF
TGTGCCAGCAGCGTAGAAGGGTTCCAGCCCCAGCATTTT
>TRBJ2-4|TRBD1|TRBV7-9|few
CASSRSQGIVNIQYF
TGTGCCAGCAGCCGTTCACAGGGGATAGTGAACATTCAGTACTTC
>TRBJ2-5|TRBD2|TRBV9|few
CASSVGWTSGYQETQYF
TGTGCCAGCAGCGTAGGGTGGACTAGCGGATACCAAGAGACCCAGTACTTC
>TRBJ1-1|NA|TRBV2|few
CASSGDQNTEAFF
TGTGCCAGCAGCGGGGACCAGAACACTGAAGCTTTCTTT
>TRBJ2-1|NA|TRBV7-6|NA
CASSHPFGNEQFF
TGTGCCAGCAGCCATCCTTTTGGCAATGAGCAGTTCTTC
>TRBJ2-2|NA|TRBV7-3|NA
CASSSRANTGELFF
TGTGCCAGCAGCTCCCGTGCGAACACCGGGGAGCTGTTTTTT
>TRBJ2-7|NA|TRBV2|few
CASSEGRAREQYF
TGTGCCAGCAGTGAAGGGAGGGCAAGGGAGCAGTACTTC
>TRBJ1-1|TRBD1|TRBV5-5|NA
CASSFPTGGKMNTEAFF
TGTGCCAGCAGCTTCCCGACAGGGGGAAAAATGAACACTGAAGCTTTCTTT
>TRBJ2-7|NA|TRBV25-1|few
CASSRPGSYEQYF
TGTGCCAGCAGTCGTCCAGGCTCCTACGAGCAGTACTTC
>TRBJ2-5|NA|TRBV5-6|NA
CASSLRTAQETQYF
TGTGCCAGCAGCTTGAGGACCGCGCAAGAGACCCAGTACTTC
>TRBJ1-4|TRBD1|TRBV11-2|NA
CASSGGRDRRFNEKLFF
TGTGCCAGCAGCGGAGGACGGGACAGAAGATTTAATGAAAAACTGTTTTTT
>TRBJ2-5|TRBD2|TRBV28|NA
CASGAGEETQYF
TGTGCCAGCGGAGCGGGGGAAGAGACCCAGTACTTC
>TRBJ1-1|TRBD1|TRBV6-5|NA
CATEDRGGRNTEAFF
TGTGCCACCGAGGACAGGGGAGGACGAAACACTGAAGCTTTCTTT
>TRBJ2-5|NA|TRBV4-1|NA
CASSQEGPGQSDRYF
TGCGCCAGCAGCCAAGAAGGCCCTGGACAGAGTGACCGGTACTTC
>TRBJ2-4|NA|TRBV28|NA
CASRLNKGDRRAKNIQYF
TGTGCCAGCAGACTAAATAAAGGGGATCGTCGAGCCAAAAACATTCAGTACTTC
>TRBJ1-6|TRBD1|TRBV6-5|NA
CASSLQGRYNSPLHF
TGTGCCAGCAGTCTACAGGGGCGGTATAATTCACCCCTCCACTTT
>TRBJ1-1|NA|TRBV5-8|NA
CASSLDSHTEAFF
TGTGCCAGCAGCTTGGACAGCCACACTGAAGCTTTCTTT
>TRBJ2-5|TRBD2|TRBV11-3|NA
CASSLALAGALETQYF
TGTGCCAGCAGCTTAGCGCTAGCGGGGGCTTTAGAGACCCAGTACTTC
>TRBJ2-7|TRBD1|TRBV6-6|once
CASRPGTGSSYEQYF
TGTGCCAGCAGGCCCGGGACAGGGAGCTCCTACGAGCAGTACTTC
>TRBJ1-6|NA|TRBV19|few
CASSLPNSPLHF
TGTGCCAGTAGTTTGCCTAATTCACCCCTCCACTTT
>TRBJ2-5|NA|TRBV4-1|NA
CASSQWGTQYF
TGCGCCAGCAGCCAATGGGGGACCCAGTACTTC
>TRBJ1-1|NA|TRBV28|NA
CASSLWAGPLNTEAFF
TGTGCCAGCAGTTTGTGGGCAGGGCCCCTGAACACTGAAGCTTTCTTT